The next 20 T cell receptor beta chains were all read from a single sample in a study of OX40 agonist ivuxolimab in advanced cancers. Libraries were prepared by immunoSEQ multiplex PCR; TCRdb keeps only in-frame clonotypes and omits some of them. The table has roughly 74,000 clones, approximately 90% seen once; the top ten hold about 9.4%. Here the sequenced sample was CD4+ or CD8+ T cells sorted from blood, taken in a trial of the OX40 agonist ivuxolimab. Receptor source: an adult with an advanced solid tumor such as melanoma, head and neck, liver or kidney cancer.

V gene TRBV15 combines with J gene TRBJ1-4; weak D call: TRBD1 (5 bases). The CDR3 sequence is 18 residues long. The germline V and J ends were trimmed by 1 base and 5 bases, with 20 bases remaining between them. Per the germline V gene, CDR1 is LNHNV and CDR2 is YYDKDF (reference sequence). The CDR3 loop reads CATSRGLEGQTKNEKLFF. Here the CDR3 DNA reads TGTGCCACCAGCAGAGGGTTAGAGGGGCAGACCAAAAATGAAAAACTGTTTTTT. The full variable domain, completed using reference TRBV15 and TRBJ1-4, is DAMVIQNPRYQVTQFGKPVTLSCSQTLNHNVMYWYQQKSSQAPKLLFHYYDKDFNNEADTPDNFQSRRPNTSFCFLDIRSPGLGDTAMYLCATSRGLEGQTKNEKLFFGSGTQLSVL.

This clone came up a few times. The chain employs TRBV7-9 and TRBJ1-4; 7 positions agree with TRBD1. In germline, CDR1 is SEHNR, CDR2 FQNEAQ (reference sequence). With 5 bases clipped from V and 4 bases from J, the junction kept 7 bases outside the gene matches. The CDR3 extends over 15 amino acids. Written as DNA, the CDR3 is TGTGCCAGCAGCCTTGAGGGGGCCTATAATGAAAAACTGTTTTTT. Encoded protein: CASSLEGAYNEKLFF.

The CDR3 DNA is TGTGCCAGTAGTACTACAGGGGGCAGCGCTGAAGCTTTCTTT. Translating gives CASSTTGGSAEAFF. V usage is TRBV19 and J usage is TRBJ1-1; 9 bases are a match to TRBD1. The length of the CDR3 is 14 residues. V lost 4 bases and J lost 6; bases outside the gene matches: 6. The germline CDR1 and CDR2 sequences are LNHDA and SQIVND (reference sequence).

This sequence joins TRBV5-5 and TRBJ2-7; 8 positions agree with TRBD1. The ends lost 4 bases at V and 3 bases at J; junction bases unmatched: 9. From germline, CDR1 is SGHKS and CDR2 YYEKEE (reference sequence). The CDR3 loop spans 15 amino acids. In nucleotides, the CDR3 is TGTGCCAGCAGCCCCGCGGCAGGGGGCCTCTACGAGCAGTACTTC. Translation gives CASSPAAGGLYEQYF.

This chain connects TRBV6-1 to TRBJ1-6; a possible D gene is TRBD1 (6 bases). CDR3 size: 16 residues. The V end was cut by 2 bases, the J end by 7 bases, with 15 bases between. Looked up from germline, CDR1 is MNHNS and CDR2 is SASEGT. The CDR3 region is CASSELTGARNSPLHF. For the CDR3, the DNA is TGTGCCAGCAGTGAATTGACGGGGGCGCGAAATTCACCCCTCCACTTT.

This clone was counted a single time. The chain joins TRBV21-1 to TRBJ2-6; the D call in the table, TRBD1, was not verified against the DNA. TRBV21-1 counts as a pseudogene. The CDR3 totals 20 residues. The CDR3 DNA sequence: TGTGCCAGCAGCAAAGCCCCTCCCGGCAGGGGAGACTCTGGGGCCAACGTCCTGACTTTC. Protein sequence: CASSKAPPGRGDSGANVLTF.

The chain has TRBV5-1 and TRBJ2-7; tentatively, D is TRBD1 (6 bases). V dropped 0 bases and J dropped 6 bases, with 19 bases sitting between them. The CDR3 loop spans 16 amino acids. Germline-derived CDR1 and CDR2 are SGHRS and YFSETQ. CDR3 sequence reads: CASSLDATGAPSEQYF. As DNA, the CDR3 is TGCGCCAGCAGCTTGGACGCGACAGGCGCCCCCAGCGAGCAGTACTTC.

V and J are TRBV5-1 and TRBJ2-3, with 12 bases identical to TRBD2. The germline V gene encodes CDR1 SGHRS and CDR2 YFSETQ. Losses at the gene ends were 1 base for V and 4 bases for J; bases not matched to a gene: 1. This CDR3 comprises 15 residues. The CDR3 sequence: CASSLRLAGADTQYF. As DNA, the CDR3 is TGCGCCAGCAGCTTGCGACTAGCGGGGGCAGATACGCAGTATTTT.

The chain couples TRBV2 to TRBJ2-5; TRBD1 matches at 12 bases. CDR3 length equals 17 residues. Germline assignment: CDR1 SNHLY and CDR2 FYNNEI. V gave up 5 bases and J gave up 5 bases; unmatched junction bases: 12. The CDR3 DNA reads as TGTGCCAGCAGTATCGATCCGGGACAGGGGGCGAGGGAGACCCAGTACTTC. Its protein is CASSIDPGQGARETQYF.

This chain uses TRBV11-1 with TRBJ1-2; TRBD1 matches at 10 bases. Germline V gene data show CDR1 as SGHAT and CDR2 as FQDESV (reference sequence). The CDR3 runs 15 residues. V was pared by 4 bases and J by 3 bases, with 5 bases of the junction left unmatched. CDR3 in DNA: TGTGCCAGCAGCTCCGGACAGGGGGAGCACTATGGCTACACCTTC. Its protein is CASSSGQGEHYGYTF.

This sequence joins TRBV19 and TRBJ1-1, with no clear D. The CDR3 consists of 12 residues. Trimming took 2 bases from V and 7 from J, leaving 8 bases between them. CDR1 is LNHDA, CDR2 SQIVND, per germline (reference sequence). The CDR3 is CASSILGSEAFF. CDR3 nucleotide sequence: TGTGCCAGTAGTATACTGGGGAGTGAAGCTTTCTTT. Combining the CDR3 with reference TRBV19 and TRBJ1-1 gives the whole variable domain DGGITQSPKYLFRKEGQNVTLSCEQNLNHDAMYWYRQDPGQGLRLIYYSQIVNDFQKGDIAEGYSVSREKKESFPLTVTSAQKNPTAFYLCASSILGSEAFFGQGTRLTVV.

The chain is built from TRBV7-9 and TRBJ1-4; 7 bases are a match to TRBD1. The V gene end was trimmed by 7 bases and the J gene end by 4 bases; junction bases not matched to a gene: 9. The germline V gene has CDR1 SEHNR and CDR2 FQNEAQ (reference sequence). The CDR3 contains 15 residues. CDR3 bases: TGTGCCAGCACACCCCGGGGACAGCTTAATGAAAAACTGTTTTTT. As protein: CASTPRGQLNEKLFF.

This clone has only a few counts. V is TRBV29-1 and J is TRBJ1-6, with D perhaps TRBD1 (6 bases). The CDR3 spans 12 residues. With 5 bases removed from V and 8 bases from J, the gap between germline ends came to 10 bases. Per germline, CDR1 SQVTM and CDR2 ANQGSEA. Written as DNA, the CDR3 is TGCAGCGTTAGGACAGCCGATTCACCCCTCCACTTT. It is translated as CSVRTADSPLHF.

The gene calls are TRBV13 and TRBJ2-3; D remains unclear. Germline V lookup: CDR1 PRHDT, CDR2 FYEKMQ (reference sequence). The CDR3 loop spans 11 amino acids. Between the trimmed V and J ends, which lost 3 bases and 2 bases, there was a span of 0 bases. The CDR3 DNA sequence: TGTGCCAGCAGCTTCACAGATACGCAGTATTTT. Protein sequence: CASSFTDTQYF.

The rearrangement links TRBV7-9 to TRBJ2-1; a possible D gene is TRBD2 (6 bases). The CDR3 covers 14 residues. In germline, CDR1 is SEHNR, CDR2 FQNEAQ (reference sequence). The V gene lost 5 bases and the J gene lost 6 bases, with 14 bases spanning the gap. The CDR3 protein is CASSSGSLGNEQFF. CDR3 sequence (DNA): TGTGCCAGCAGCAGCGGGTCTCTGGGCAATGAGCAGTTCTTC. The full variable domain, its missing parts supplied by reference TRBV7-9 and TRBJ2-1, is DTGVSQNPRHKITKRGQNVTFRCDPISEHNRLYWYRQTLGQGPEFLTYFQNEAQLEKSRLLSDRFSAERPKGSFSTLEIQRTEQGDSAMYLCASSSGSLGNEQFFGPGTRLTVL.

The chain employs TRBV6-5 and TRBJ2-7; D is ambiguous. V lost 5 bases and J 3 bases, leaving 11 bases between the germline ends. Per germline, CDR1 MNHEY and CDR2 SVGAGI. CDR3 length equals 13 residues. CDR3 coding DNA: TGTGCCAGCAGTCCCCCTTGGAGCTACGAGCAGTACTTC. Its translation is CASSPPWSYEQYF.

The chain links TRBV6-5 to TRBJ1-4; unclear D gene. The V end lost 2 bases, the J end lost 6 bases, and 7 bases lay between the germline ends. The length of the CDR3 is 13 residues. Germline V gene lookup returns CDR1 MNHEY and CDR2 SVGAGI. The CDR3 here is CASSYTEDEKLFF. CDR3 nucleotides: TGTGCCAGCAGTTACACGGAGGATGAAAAACTGTTTTTT.

This clone was seen a handful of times. The rearrangement joins TRBV9 to TRBJ2-5; 10 bases agree with TRBD2. V shed 5 bases and J 1 base; nucleotides not matched to a gene: 5. CDR3 length equals 15 residues. The germline gives CDR1 SGDLS, CDR2 YYNGEE. CDR3 DNA: TGTGCCAGCAGTGGAGCGGGGGGGATCCAAGAGACCCAGTACTTC. Translating it yields CASSGAGGIQETQYF.

The V gene is TRBV4-3, the J gene TRBJ1-6, with a weak D call TRBD1 (5 bases). The V end lost 1 base, the J end lost 6 bases, and 10 bases lay between the germline ends. The CDR3 length is 15 residues. The germline CDR1 and CDR2 sequences are LGHNA and YSLEER. The CDR3 loop is CASSQGGGTNSPLHF. The CDR3 bases are TGCGCCAGCAGCCAAGGGGGCGGAACTAATTCACCCCTCCACTTT.

This chain links TRBV4-1 with TRBJ1-5, with D perhaps matching TRBD1 (6 bases). Trimming left V 4 bases short and J 4 bases short, with 8 bases between. The CDR3 runs to 13 residues. The germline gives CDR1 MGHRA, CDR2 YSYEKL. The CDR3: CASSPTGNQPQHF. The DNA for the CDR3 is TGCGCCAGCAGCCCTACAGGGAATCAGCCCCAGCATTTT.